A single sample gave rise to the 16 T cell receptor beta chains below, sequenced in a study of graft-versus-host responses after intestinal transplantation. Antigens of these TCRs are unknown. Libraries were prepared by immunoSEQ multiplex PCR; TCRdb keeps only in-frame clonotypes and omits some of them. The table records approximately 99,000 clones, 91% of them present only once. The sample here was unstimulated CD4+ T cells sorted from spleen or lymph node cells, taken before transplant. The origin of the receptors is a human donor who was the organ donor for an intestinal transplant.

The V and J genes are TRBV28 and TRBJ1-3, with D perhaps TRBD1 (5 bases). The CDR3 runs 14 residues. V lost 2 bases, J lost 3 bases, and 8 bases lay in between. CDR1 and CDR2 from the germline V gene are MDHEN and SYDVKM. CDR3 coding DNA: TGTGCCAGCAGTTTAGGGAGGGGTGGAAACACCATATATTTT. This sequence encodes CASSLGRGGNTIYF.

Of note for this clone: This same CDR3 is encoded by further DNA sequences in the sample. V gene TRBV5-1 combines with J gene TRBJ2-7; perhaps TRBD2 as D (5 bases). V was cut by 0 bases and J by 7 bases, with 8 bases left in between. CDR1 SGHRS and CDR2 YFSETQ come from the germline V gene. The CDR3 is 12 residues long. The CDR3 here is CASSLASGEQYF. DNA of the CDR3: TGCGCCAGCAGCTTGGCCTCGGGGGAGCAGTACTTC.

V usage is TRBV6-5 and J usage is TRBJ1-1; 7 bases match TRBD1. The CDR3 loop spans 14 amino acids. V dropped 6 bases and J dropped 0; count of bases not matched to a gene: 4. CDR1 MNHEY and CDR2 SVGAGI come from the germline V gene. CDR3 sequence reads: CASRRTGVNTEAFF. The DNA of the CDR3 is TGTGCCAGCAGGCGTACAGGGGTGAACACTGAAGCTTTCTTT.

J is TRBJ2-2 and V is TRBV7-3, with TRBD2 identical over 11 bases. The germline CDR1 and CDR2 sequences are SGHTA and FQGTGA. The CDR3 totals 14 residues. V lost 10 bases to trimming and J lost 3 bases; unmatched junction nucleotides: 4. CDR3 sequence: CATKLAGDTGELFF. The CDR3 DNA follows: TGTGCCACCAAACTAGCGGGGGACACCGGGGAGCTGTTTTTT.

The rearrangement uses TRBV9 and TRBJ2-3, with TRBD2 identical over 13 bases. Per the germline V gene, CDR1 is SGDLS and CDR2 is YYNGEE. The V and J ends lost 3 bases and 2 bases, in that order; junction bases with no gene match: 3. This CDR3 has 16 residues. The CDR3 reads CASSGLAGGITDTQYF. The CDR3 DNA sequence: TGTGCCAGCAGCGGACTAGCGGGGGGCATCACAGATACGCAGTATTTT.

The chain carries TRBV6-6 and TRBJ2-7; perhaps TRBD1 as D (6 bases). Between the trimmed V and J ends, which lost 0 bases and 4 bases, there was a span of 13 bases. Germline lookup yields CDR1 MNHNY and CDR2 SVGAGI (reference sequence). The CDR3 is 15 amino acids. CDR3 DNA sequence: TGTGCCAGCAGTTACTCGAGCAGGGGAGTATACGAGCAGTACTTC. This translates into CASSYSSRGVYEQYF.

The sample holds one count of this clone. This chain connects TRBV6-5 to TRBJ2-7, with 8 bases that match TRBD1. The CDR3 covers 16 residues. Germline lookup yields CDR1 MNHEY and CDR2 SVGAGI. The V gene end was trimmed by 0 bases and the J gene end by 2 bases; junction bases not matched to a gene: 6. The CDR3, as DNA: TGTGCCAGCAGTTACTCTATCCTGACAGGGGCCTACGAGCAGTACTTC. Protein sequence: CASSYSILTGAYEQYF.

As regards this clone: Other DNA sequences in the same sample also yield this CDR3. This chain connects TRBV5-1 to TRBJ2-3, with 12 positions matching TRBD2. Germline V CDR1 and CDR2: SGHRS, YFSETQ. Trimming removed 8 bases from V and 0 bases from J; junction bases left unmatched: 1. This CDR3 spans 14 amino acids. The CDR3 region has the DNA TGCGCCAGTCTAGCGGGGGGGAGCACAGATACGCAGTATTTT. It yields the protein CASLAGGSTDTQYF.

The chain couples TRBV12-5 to TRBJ2-6; D perhaps matches TRBD2 (6 bases). V was clipped by 6 bases and J by 3 bases, with 12 bases between them. CDR1 is LGHNT and CDR2 is FRNRAP in the germline V gene. This CDR3 has 15 residues. The CDR3 is CASGQAGGGANVLTF. The CDR3 coding sequence is TGTGCTAGTGGACAAGCCGGGGGTGGGGCCAACGTCCTGACTTTC.

The chain links TRBV2 to TRBJ2-5; a weak D match, TRBD2 (6 bases). The CDR3 length is 13 residues. V lost 6 bases and J 2 bases, leaving 10 bases between the germline ends. Germline lookup yields CDR1 SNHLY and CDR2 FYNNEI. In DNA form, the CDR3 reads TGTGCCAGCAGGGCGGGGATTCAAGAGACCCAGTACTTC. Its protein is CASRAGIQETQYF.

This rearrangement joins TRBV9 to TRBJ2-5; possible D gene TRBD2, 5 bases. The CDR3 has 16 residues. Trimming shortened V by 4 bases and J by 2 bases, and 18 bases separated the two germline ends. CDR1 is SGDLS and CDR2 is YYNGEE in the germline V gene. The CDR3 region has the DNA TGTGCCAGCAGCTTTAGTGAGGGCAGACCGCAAGAGACCCAGTACTTC. Protein product: CASSFSEGRPQETQYF.

The J gene is TRBJ1-2, the V gene TRBV7-2; D is possibly TRBD1 (6 bases). Germline loops: CDR1 SGHTA, CDR2 FQGNSA. The V and J ends lost 3 bases and 2 bases respectively, with 13 bases between them. The CDR3 extends over 15 amino acids. The CDR3 DNA follows: TGTGCCAGCAGCTTGTATACAGGGACAAACTATGGCTACACCTTC. It translates to CASSLYTGTNYGYTF.

The chain links TRBV7-9 to TRBJ1-1; D gene ambiguous. V lost 10 bases, J lost 3 bases, and 24 bases lay in between. There are 16 residues in the CDR3. From germline, CDR1 is SEHNR and CDR2 FQNEAQ (reference sequence). The CDR3 sequence is CATHHVPGPRDTEAFF. DNA for the CDR3: TGTGCCACCCACCACGTCCCAGGACCGAGGGACACTGAAGCTTTCTTT.

The rearrangement links TRBV4-3 to TRBJ2-3; TRBD1 might be the D (6 bases). The CDR3 is made up of 14 amino acids. V lost 5 bases to trimming and J lost 2 bases, with 11 bases between them. Germline V gene data show CDR1 as LGHNA and CDR2 as YSLEER. CDR3 in amino acids: CASSSRGATDTQYF. The CDR3 DNA follows: TGCGCCAGCAGCTCCAGGGGCGCCACAGATACGCAGTATTTT.

The V call is TRBV4-3, the J call TRBJ2-5; 11 nucleotides align to TRBD2. With V trimmed by 4 bases and J by 5 bases, 0 bases remained unmatched. The CDR3 totals 13 residues. The germline V gene has CDR1 LGHNA and CDR2 YSLEER. The CDR3 spells CASSRLAGETQYF. The CDR3 bases are TGCGCCAGCAGCCGACTAGCGGGGGAGACCCAGTACTTC.

As to this clone: Relative to the germline gene, one junction end is altered; a read error may explain this. The rearrangement uses TRBV7-7 and TRBJ2-1, with 14 bases fitting TRBD2. Germline lookup yields CDR1 SSHAT and CDR2 FNYEAQ (reference sequence). The CDR3 is 16 residues long. CDR3 amino acids: CASSPRLAGGGGEQFF. The CDR3 DNA sequence: TGTGCTAGCAGCCCCAGACTAGCGGGGGGGGGAGGTGAGCAGTTCTTC.